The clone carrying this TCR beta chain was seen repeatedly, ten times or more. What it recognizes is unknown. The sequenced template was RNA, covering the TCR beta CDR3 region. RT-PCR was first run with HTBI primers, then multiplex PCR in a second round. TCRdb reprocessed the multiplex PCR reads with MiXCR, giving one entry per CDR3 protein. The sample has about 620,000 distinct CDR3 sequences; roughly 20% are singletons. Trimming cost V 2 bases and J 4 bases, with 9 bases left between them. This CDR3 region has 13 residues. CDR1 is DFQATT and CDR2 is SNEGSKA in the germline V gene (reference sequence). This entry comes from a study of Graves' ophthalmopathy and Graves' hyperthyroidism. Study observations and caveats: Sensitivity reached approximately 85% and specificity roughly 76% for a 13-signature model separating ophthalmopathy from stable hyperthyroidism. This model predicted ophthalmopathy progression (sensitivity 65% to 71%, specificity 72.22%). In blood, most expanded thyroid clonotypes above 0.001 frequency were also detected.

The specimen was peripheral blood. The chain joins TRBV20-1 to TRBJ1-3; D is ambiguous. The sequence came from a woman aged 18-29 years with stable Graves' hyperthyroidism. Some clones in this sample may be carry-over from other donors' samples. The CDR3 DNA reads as TGCAGTGCTAGACTCTCGGGAGGAAACACCATATATTTT. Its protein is CSARLSGGNTIYF.